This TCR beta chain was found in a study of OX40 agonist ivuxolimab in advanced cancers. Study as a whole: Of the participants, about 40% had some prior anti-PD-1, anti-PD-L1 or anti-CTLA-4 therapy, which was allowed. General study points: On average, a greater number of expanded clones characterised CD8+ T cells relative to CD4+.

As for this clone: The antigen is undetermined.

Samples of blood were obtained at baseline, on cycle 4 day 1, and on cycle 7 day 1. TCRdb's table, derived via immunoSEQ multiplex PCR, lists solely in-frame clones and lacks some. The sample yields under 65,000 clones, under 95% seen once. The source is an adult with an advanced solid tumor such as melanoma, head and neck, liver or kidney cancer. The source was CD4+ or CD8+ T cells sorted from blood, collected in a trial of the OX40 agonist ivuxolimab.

In DNA form, the CDR3 reads TGTGCCAGCAGCTTAGTGGGGACAAAGAACACTGAAGCTTTCTTT. It translates to CASSLVGTKNTEAFF. V is TRBV7-9 and J is TRBJ1-1, with TRBD1 as a possible D gene (6 bases). V gave up 1 base and J gave up 1 base, with 10 bases separating them. The length of the CDR3 is 15 residues. Germline V gives CDR1 SEHNR, CDR2 FQNEAQ (reference sequence).